The clone carrying this T cell receptor (beta chain) was detected once. Antigen: not known. The CDR3 has 13 amino acids. Germline CDR1 is SQVTM and CDR2 is ANQGSEA. V lost 3 bases, J lost 1 base, and 9 bases lay in between. This sample stems from a study of cytomegalovirus exposure and HLA in healthy donors. The overall study: Of 300 to 450 genotyped donors, about 80% clustered with self-reported Caucasian donors. Study findings and constraints: Across donors, most TCRs were seen rarely, yet some public ones were widespread. With later analysis, a missense DCLRE1C variant became linked to TCR beta V- and J-gene trimming.

60 Vbeta and 13 Jbeta primers were used in PCR. Repertoires were generated with immunoSEQ multiplex PCR, while TCRdb's copy carries only in-frame clones and drops some. The sample includes fewer than 150,000 clones, 60% to 80% of them seen just once. Donors had nominal health at sampling but likely had unrecorded immune exposures. The chain couples TRBV29-1 to TRBJ1-2; D remains unclear. Specimen: PBMCs. The origin of this receptor is a man aged 18 to 30 in good health and CMV-seropositive. DNA for the CDR3: TGCAGCGTTGATCCCCAGGATAACTATGGCTACACCTTC. Translation: CSVDPQDNYGYTF.